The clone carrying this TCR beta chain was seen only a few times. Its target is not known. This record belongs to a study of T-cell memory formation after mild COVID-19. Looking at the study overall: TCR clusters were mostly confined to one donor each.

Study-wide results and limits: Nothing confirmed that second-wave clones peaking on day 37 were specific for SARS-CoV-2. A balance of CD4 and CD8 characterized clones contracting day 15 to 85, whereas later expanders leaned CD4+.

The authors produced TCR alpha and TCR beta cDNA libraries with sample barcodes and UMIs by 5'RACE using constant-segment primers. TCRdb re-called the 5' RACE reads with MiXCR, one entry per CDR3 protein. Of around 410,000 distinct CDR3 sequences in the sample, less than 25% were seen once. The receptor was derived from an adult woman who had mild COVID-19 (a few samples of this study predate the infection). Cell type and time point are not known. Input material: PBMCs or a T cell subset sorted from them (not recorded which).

The DNA for the CDR3 is TGTGCCAGCATGATCTGGAGAAACACCGGGGAGCTGTTTTTT. This gives the protein CASMIWRNTGELFF. The gene calls are TRBV2 and TRBJ2-2, with unresolved D. In germline, CDR1 is SNHLY, CDR2 FYNNEI. Trimming shortened V by 7 bases and J by 2 bases, and 11 bases separated the two germline ends. The CDR3 is made up of 14 amino acids.